Below, 14 T cell receptor beta chains from the same sample are listed, as sequenced in a study of blood T cell repertoires in COVID-19. Generated by immunoSEQ multiplex PCR, the TCRdb table keeps only in-frame clones and is missing some. The sample lists about 100,000 clones, 80% to 90% occurring once. The sequenced sample was peripheral blood. The receptors originated from a man aged 40-49 years with active or convalescent COVID-19.

V is TRBV5-1 and J is TRBJ2-2; 7 bases agree with TRBD1. Per germline, CDR1 SGHRS and CDR2 YFSETQ. The CDR3 is 15 amino acids. The J segment lost 7 bases and the V segment lost 1 base, leaving 7 bases of the junction unmatched. In nucleotides, the CDR3 is TGCGCCAGCAGCTTGTTGAGGGGGCAGAACGGGGAGCTGTTTTTT. Translating gives CASSLLRGQNGELFF.

V gene TRBV27 combines with J gene TRBJ1-6, with TRBD1 matching 7 bases. This CDR3 is 15 amino acids long. Germline loops: CDR1 MNHEY, CDR2 SMNVEV (reference sequence). Trimming removed 6 bases from V and 4 bases from J; junction bases left unmatched: 6. CDR3 loop: CASRLGQAYNSPLHF. The CDR3 coding sequence is TGTGCCAGCAGACTAGGACAGGCTTATAATTCACCCCTCCACTTT.

The chain employs TRBV6-5 and TRBJ1-1; a weak D match, TRBD1 (5 bases). V was cut by 2 bases and J by 5 bases, with 6 bases left in between. The CDR3 covers 12 residues. In germline, CDR1 is MNHEY, CDR2 SVGAGI. The CDR3 loop reads CASSYGGTEAFF. The CDR3, as DNA: TGTGCCAGCAGTTACGGGGGGACTGAAGCTTTCTTT.

The chain combines TRBV12-5 with TRBJ1-4, with 7 bases aligning to TRBD1. V lost 0 bases to trimming and J lost 5 bases; unmatched junction nucleotides: 3. Germline V gene data show CDR1 as LGHNT and CDR2 as FRNRAP. This CDR3 comprises 15 residues. The DNA for the CDR3 is TGTGCTAGTGGTTTGGTAACAGGGGCAAATGAAAAACTGTTTTTT. This translates into CASGLVTGANEKLFF.

The chain employs TRBV5-6 and TRBJ1-2; unclear D gene. Trimming removed 0 bases at V and 6 bases at J, with 9 bases between. Germline V gene lookup returns CDR1 SGHDT and CDR2 YYEEEE. This CDR3 comprises 13 residues. This chain's CDR3 is CASSLAGVDGYTF. The CDR3 DNA reads TGTGCCAGCAGCTTGGCCGGAGTGGATGGCTACACCTTC.

The chain links TRBV5-5 to TRBJ1-2; TRBD1 matches at 7 bases. There are 17 residues in the CDR3. Germline V gene lookup returns CDR1 SGHKS and CDR2 YYEKEE (reference sequence). After removal of 0 bases from V and 2 bases from J, the junction contained 10 bases not matched to a gene. Here the CDR3 reads CASSLGAGTELNYGYTF. As DNA, the CDR3 is TGTGCCAGCAGCTTGGGAGCCGGGACAGAACTAAACTATGGCTACACCTTC.

This clone has a single count. This rearrangement joins TRBV11-1 to TRBJ1-1; tentatively, D is TRBD1 (5 bases). The CDR3 totals 17 residues. The germline V gene encodes CDR1 SGHAT and CDR2 FQDESV (reference sequence). The ends were cut back, 0 bases at V and 1 base at J, with 15 bases in the middle. As DNA, the CDR3 is TGTGCCAGCAGCTTAGCAGGGGCGCTGGGGGGGAACACTGAAGCTTTCTTT. Its protein is CASSLAGALGGNTEAFF. The full variable domain, with the rest looked up from reference TRBV11-1 and TRBJ1-1, is EAEVAQSPRYKITEKSQAVAFWCDPISGHATLYWYRQILGQGPELLVQFQDESVVDDSQLPKDRFSAERLKGVDSTLKIQPAELGDSAMYLCASSLAGALGGNTEAFFGQGTRLTVV.

The chain is built from TRBV6-5 and TRBJ1-1, with D uncertain. Germline CDR1 and CDR2: MNHEY and SVGAGI. V lost 2 bases, J lost 1 base, and 5 bases lay in between. There are 13 residues in the CDR3. The CDR3 loop reads CASSYSRNTEAFF. CDR3 in DNA: TGTGCCAGCAGTTACAGTAGGAACACTGAAGCTTTCTTT.

The V and J genes are TRBV18 and TRBJ1-5; 11 nucleotides align to TRBD1. The length of the CDR3 is 18 residues. J was trimmed by 5 bases and V by 2 bases; bases with no gene match: 11. Germline values: CDR1 KGHSH, CDR2 LQKENI. The CDR3 DNA reads TGTGCCAGCTCACCAAAAAGTCAGGGACAGGGGGTATATCAGCCCCAGCATTTT. Protein product: CASSPKSQGQGVYQPQHF.

The chain carries TRBV6-1 and TRBJ1-1; 11 bases agree with TRBD1. The CDR3 contains 15 residues. CDR1 and CDR2 from the germline V gene are MNHNS and SASEGT. J was trimmed by 4 bases and V by 2 bases; bases with no gene match: 3. CDR3 amino acids: CASSERTGGGTEAFF. The CDR3, as DNA: TGTGCCAGCAGTGAAAGGACAGGGGGCGGCACTGAAGCTTTCTTT.

The CDR3 region has the DNA TGCAGCGTTGAACAGTGGAACTGGGAGGAGACCCAGTACTTC. Translation gives CSVEQWNWEETQYF. The genes are TRBV29-1 and TRBJ2-5, with a weak D call TRBD2 (5 bases). Trimming removed 2 bases at V and 5 bases at J, with 15 bases between. This CDR3 has 14 amino acids. Germline values: CDR1 SQVTM, CDR2 ANQGSEA.

The CDR3 loop reads CASSQGWDRASHSSYEQYF. The DNA of the CDR3 is TGTGCCAGCAGCCAAGGGTGGGACAGGGCTTCACACAGCTCCTACGAGCAGTACTTC. This chain links TRBV7-7 with TRBJ2-7, with TRBD1 matching over 9 bases. With V trimmed by 5 bases and J by 0 bases, 17 bases remained unmatched. The CDR3 has 19 amino acids. Germline assignment: CDR1 SSHAT and CDR2 FNYEAQ (reference sequence).

This clone has a single count. V usage is TRBV24-1 and J usage is TRBJ2-7; 8 nucleotides align to TRBD1. Losses at the gene ends were 12 bases for V and 6 bases for J; bases not matched to a gene: 6. This CDR3 contains 11 residues. Looked up from germline, CDR1 is KGHDR and CDR2 is SFDVKD. DNA of the CDR3: TGTGCCTCCGGACAGGGTGGCGAGCAGTACTTC. Protein sequence: CASGQGGEQYF.

The chain couples TRBV4-2 to TRBJ1-6, with D unclear. With 4 bases removed from V and 0 bases from J, the gap between germline ends came to 16 bases. CDR1 is LGHNA, CDR2 YNFKEQ, per germline. This CDR3 has 18 residues. The CDR3 bases are TGTGCCAGCAGCCCTCAAGATACCCTCAGCTCCTATAATTCACCCCTCCACTTT. Protein: CASSPQDTLSSYNSPLHF.